This is a list of T cell receptor beta chains from one sample in a study of identical twins. From the 5' RACE reads, TCRdb called clonotypes with MiXCR, one entry per CDR3 protein. The sample lists fewer than 650,000 distinct CDR3 sequences, about 7.1% seen once, with about 1.6% in the top ten. Separately, the same data were catalogued under a study of yellow fever vaccine responses in identical twins.

The sequencing sample was made of PBMCs. The receptors shown here come from a woman in her late teens or twenties in good health. Both conserved end residues are part of each CDR3. A D gene is named only where the DNA matches it firmly. Clone size is shown for a subset of rows, as once, few, many or a class of expanded clone.

TRBJ1-1,NA,12,TRBV7-9,few,CASRGANTEAFF,TGTGCCAGCAGGGGCGCGAACACTGAAGCTTTCTTT
TRBJ2-2,NA,12,TRBV28,few,CASNIQTGELFF,TGTGCCAGCAACATCCAAACCGGGGAGCTGTTTTTT
TRBJ2-1,TRBD2,16,TRBV29-1,few,CSVEDRLAGAYNEQFF,TGCAGCGTTGAAGACCGACTAGCGGGAGCTTACAATGAGCAGTTCTTC
TRBJ1-6,NA,19,TRBV11-2,few,CASSLMRRGRGSYNSPLHF,TGTGCCAGCAGCTTAATGAGAAGGGGAAGGGGCTCCTATAATTCACCCCTCCACTTT
TRBJ2-3,NA,15,TRBV7-9,many,CASSRDHTSTDTQYF,TGTGCCAGCAGCCGGGACCATACTAGCACAGATACGCAGTATTTT
TRBJ2-1,NA,15,TRBV20-1,NA,CSARDWREFYNEQFF,TGCAGTGCTAGAGATTGGCGGGAATTCTACAATGAGCAGTTCTTC
TRBJ2-7,NA,12,TRBV20-1,NA,CSASKGSYEQYF,TGCAGTGCTAGCAAGGGATCCTACGAGCAGTACTTC
TRBJ2-7,NA,11,TRBV2,few,CASSEDDEQYF,TGTGCCAGCAGTGAAGATGACGAGCAGTACTTC
TRBJ2-1,NA,13,TRBV29-1,many,CSDNRKDLNEQFF,TGCAGCGATAATCGAAAGGATCTGAATGAGCAGTTCTTC
TRBJ2-7,TRBD2,14,TRBV5-1,many,CASSEGLISYEQYF,TGCGCCAGCAGCGAGGGACTAATCTCCTACGAGCAGTACTTC
TRBJ2-1,TRBD2,18,TRBV4-2,many,CASSHRTSGGRTTDEQFF,TGTGCCAGCAGCCACAGGACTAGCGGGGGCAGAACGACGGATGAGCAGTTCTTC
TRBJ1-4,TRBD1,13,TRBV29-1,few,CSVVGQGHEKLFF,TGCAGCGTGGTGGGACAGGGCCATGAAAAACTGTTTTTT
TRBJ1-2,TRBD1,14,TRBV15,NA,CATSSRQGAGGYTF,TGTGCCACCAGCAGTCGACAGGGGGCAGGGGGCTACACCTTC